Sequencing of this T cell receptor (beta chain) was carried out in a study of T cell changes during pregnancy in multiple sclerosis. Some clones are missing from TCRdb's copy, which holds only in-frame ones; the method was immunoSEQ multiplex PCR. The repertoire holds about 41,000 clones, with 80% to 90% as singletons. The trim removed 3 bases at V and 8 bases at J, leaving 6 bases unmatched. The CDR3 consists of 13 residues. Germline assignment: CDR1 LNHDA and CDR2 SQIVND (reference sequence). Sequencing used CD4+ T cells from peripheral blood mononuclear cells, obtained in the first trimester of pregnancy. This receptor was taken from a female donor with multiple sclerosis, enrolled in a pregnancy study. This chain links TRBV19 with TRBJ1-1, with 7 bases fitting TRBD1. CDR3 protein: CASSITSDREAFF. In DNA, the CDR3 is TGTGCCAGTAGTATTACCTCGGACAGGGAAGCTTTCTTT. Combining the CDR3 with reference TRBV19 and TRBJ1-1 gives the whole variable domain DGGITQSPKYLFRKEGQNVTLSCEQNLNHDAMYWYRQDPGQGLRLIYYSQIVNDFQKGDIAEGYSVSREKKESFPLTVTSAQKNPTAFYLCASSITSDREAFFGQGTRLTVV.